This T cell receptor beta chain was sequenced for a study of blood T cells in healthy people across ages. The CDR3 is 14 residues long. CDR1 and CDR2 from the germline V gene are DFQATT and SNEGSKA (reference sequence). At least 7 million PBMCs were isolated per sample. Sample-barcoded 5' priming and a J-beta primer mix drove a second PCR of about 7 to 11 cycles. In TCRdb, the 5' RACE reads were re-called with MiXCR into one record per CDR3 protein. Seen here are some 1.1 million distinct CDR3 sequences, about two fifths observed once, and the top ten hold roughly 14%. The sequence derives from a man aged 18-30 years in good health. Material: blood. The chain combines TRBV20-1 with TRBJ2-7; 9 nucleotides align to TRBD1. The DNA end is a closer match to TRBJ2-5, so the J assignment may be wrong. CDR3 bases: TGCAGTGCTAGAGCCGACAGGGGGGTTGAGACCCAGTACTTC. Translated: CSARADRGVETQYF.